One and the same sample provided the 3 T cell receptor beta chains below, sequenced in a study of PD-1 blockade in mismatch repair-deficient tumors. Generated by immunoSEQ multiplex PCR, the TCRdb table keeps only in-frame clones and is missing some. The table lists 9,400 or so clones, roughly 87% of them singletons. Their cognate antigens are unknown. Time point of the sample: roughly 10-day in vitro stimulation with candidate mutation-associated neoantigen peptide 1. Material: cells cultured in vitro, obtained from a patient treated with pembrolizumab. The receptors stem from an adult with mismatch repair-deficient cancer.

This clone was detected only once. J is TRBJ2-2 and V is TRBV11-1, with D possibly being TRBD2 (6 bases). The CDR3 loop spans 15 amino acids. Germline assignment: CDR1 SGHAT and CDR2 FQDESV (reference sequence). The ends were cut back, 5 bases at V and 6 bases at J, with 16 bases in the middle. DNA of the CDR3: TGTGCCAGCAGCCGCGTCCCGACTAGTTCCGGGGAGCTGTTTTTT. Protein: CASSRVPTSSGELFF. The full variable domain, its missing parts supplied by reference TRBV11-1 and TRBJ2-2, is EAEVAQSPRYKITEKSQAVAFWCDPISGHATLYWYRQILGQGPELLVQFQDESVVDDSQLPKDRFSAERLKGVDSTLKIQPAELGDSAMYLCASSRVPTSSGELFFGEGSRLTVL.

This sequence joins TRBV7-6 and TRBJ1-1; a possible D gene is TRBD1 (5 bases). The CDR3 totals 16 residues. The ends were cut back, 2 bases at V and 1 base at J, with 14 bases in the middle. CDR1 is SGHVS and CDR2 is FNYEAQ in the germline V gene. The CDR3 is CASSLSGWGGNTEAFF. The CDR3 nucleotides are TGTGCCAGCAGCTTATCTGGGTGGGGGGGGAACACTGAAGCTTTCTTT.

The rearrangement links TRBV30 to TRBJ1-3, with unresolved D. Germline V gene lookup returns CDR1 GTSNPN and CDR2 SVGIG (reference sequence). Trimming took off 4 bases at V and 1 base at J, with 17 bases between the two ends. This CDR3 is 16 amino acids long. CDR3 region: CAWTQTGTLSGNTIYF. CDR3 bases: TGTGCCTGGACCCAAACCGGTACACTGTCTGGAAACACCATATATTTT.